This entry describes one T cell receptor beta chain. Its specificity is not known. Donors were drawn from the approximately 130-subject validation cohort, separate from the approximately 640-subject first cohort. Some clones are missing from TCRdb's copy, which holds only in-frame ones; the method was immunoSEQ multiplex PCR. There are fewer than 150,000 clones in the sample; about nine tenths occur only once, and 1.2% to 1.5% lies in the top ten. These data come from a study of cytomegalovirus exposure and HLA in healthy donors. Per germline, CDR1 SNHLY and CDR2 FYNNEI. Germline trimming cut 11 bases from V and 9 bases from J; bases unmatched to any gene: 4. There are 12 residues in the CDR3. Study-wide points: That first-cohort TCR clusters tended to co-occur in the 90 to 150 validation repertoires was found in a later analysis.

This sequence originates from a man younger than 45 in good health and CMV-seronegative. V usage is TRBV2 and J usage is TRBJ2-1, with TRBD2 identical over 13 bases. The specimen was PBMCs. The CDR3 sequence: CAGGLAGPEQFF. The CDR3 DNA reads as TGTGCCGGGGGACTAGCGGGACCTGAGCAGTTCTTC.